This TCR beta chain was documented in a study of blood T cell repertoires in COVID-19. Overall study context: Collection of acute and convalescent COVID-19 samples took place in the United States, Italy and Spain. From T cells, B-cell-depleted T cells, or PBMCs came the material, which was cDNA or gDNA.

The germline gives CDR1 LNHNV, CDR2 YYDKDF (reference sequence). Deletions cut 2 bases from V and 6 bases from J, with 15 bases between. The CDR3 is 15 residues long. This clone was observed a single time. Authors' processing steps: Researchers report that nucleated cell counts were estimated from reference gene primer amplification. Clones were sequenced by immunoSEQ multiplex PCR, and TCRdb holds only the in-frame ones, with some missing. V and J calls plus clone size are reproduced from that table; the DNA served to infer D and trimming. The table has about 400,000 clones, 75% to 90% seen once. The sequence was obtained from a woman aged 25-40 years with acute or convalescent COVID-19. Sequencing was carried out using peripheral blood. The rearrangement links TRBV15 to TRBJ2-3; D gene uncertain. The CDR3 bases are TGTGCCACCAGCAGAACAAAACAGACCGCGGATACGCAGTATTTT. Translating gives CATSRTKQTADTQYF.